Listed below are T cell receptor beta chains from one sample, sequenced in a study of OX40 agonist ivuxolimab in advanced cancers. Using immunoSEQ multiplex PCR, the repertoire was profiled, and TCRdb retains in-frame clones only, with some absent. The repertoire holds more than 40,000 clones, roughly 80% seen once, with under 30% in the top ten. The specimen was CD4+ or CD8+ T cells sorted from blood, collected in a trial of the OX40 agonist ivuxolimab. These receptors were taken from an adult with an advanced solid tumor such as melanoma, head and neck, liver or kidney cancer. CDR3s include the opening cysteine and the closing phenylalanine or tryptophan. D genes are given only for firm matches. The size of a clone is reported for some rows only, either as once, few or many, or as a class for expanded clones.

CDR3aa	CDR3nt	j_gene	v_gene	d_gene	abundance
CASSLRGNNEQFF	TGTGCCAGCAGCTTACGGGGTAACAATGAGCAGTTCTTC	TRBJ2-1	TRBV11-3	.	.
CASSVDTTTYEQYF	TGTGCCAGCAGCGTGGACACCACGACCTACGAGCAGTACTTC	TRBJ2-7	TRBV4-2	.	.
CASSIHHRGIVNEQFF	TGTGCCAGCAGTATACATCACAGGGGGATAGTGAATGAGCAGTTCTTC	TRBJ2-1	TRBV27	TRBD1	once
CASSGQGLEQYF	TGCGCCAGCAGCGGACAGGGGCTCGAGCAGTACTTC	TRBJ2-7	TRBV4-3	TRBD1	.
CASSRGLSYEQYF	TGCGCCAGCAGCCGAGGACTATCCTACGAGCAGTACTTC	TRBJ2-7	TRBV4-1	.	.
CAISEPPSVGQYF	TGTGCCATCAGTGAGCCTCCGAGCGTCGGGCAGTACTTC	TRBJ2-7	TRBV10-3	.	.
CASSGQFPDTDTQYF	TGTGCCAGCAGCGGACAATTTCCCGACACAGATACGCAGTATTTT	TRBJ2-3	TRBV9	.	.
CASSGLGELFF	TGTGCCAGCAGCGGACTCGGGGAGCTGTTTTTT	TRBJ2-2	TRBV11-2	.	.
CASSLGNEQYF	TGTGCCAGCAGCTTGGGGAACGAGCAGTACTTC	TRBJ2-7	TRBV5-6	.	.
CASSPATGVNTEAFF	TGTGCCAGCAGTCCGGCGACAGGTGTGAACACTGAAGCTTTCTTT	TRBJ1-1	TRBV28	.	.
CASSLLFSGANVLTF	TGTGCCAGCAGTTTACTGTTCTCTGGGGCCAACGTCCTGACTTTC	TRBJ2-6	TRBV27	.	.
CASSIGEKLFF	TGTGCCAGTAGTATTGGTGAAAAACTGTTTTTT	TRBJ1-4	TRBV19	.	.
CASSRRVGELNEQYF	TGCGCCAGCAGCCGACGGGTAGGGGAACTGAACGAGCAGTACTTC	TRBJ2-7	TRBV4-3	.	.
CASSGGFPLQGEQYF	TGCGCCAGCAGCGGGGGCTTCCCCTTACAGGGTGAGCAGTACTTC	TRBJ2-7	TRBV5-1	.	.
CASSVVGMDGELFF	TGTGCCAGCAGCGTAGTAGGAATGGACGGGGAGCTGTTTTTT	TRBJ2-2	TRBV9	.	.
CARSWRQRQQETQYF	TGTGCCAGAAGCTGGCGTCAGAGGCAGCAAGAGACCCAGTACTTC	TRBJ2-5	TRBV5-3	.	.
CASSLEGVWRELDNEQFF	TGTGCCAGCAGCTTAGAGGGGGTCTGGCGGGAGCTCGACAATGAGCAGTTCTTC	TRBJ2-1	TRBV11-3	TRBD2	.
CASGLLGVPQHF	TGTGCTAGTGGTTTATTGGGGGTTCCCCAGCATTTT	TRBJ1-5	TRBV12-5	.	.
CASSENAGTGKGEQYF	TGTGCCAGCAGCGAAAACGCCGGGACAGGGAAGGGGGAGCAGTACTTC	TRBJ2-7	TRBV9	TRBD1	.
CASASGTSGRRVYNEQFF	TGTGCCAGCGCATCCGGGACTAGCGGGAGACGGGTCTACAATGAGCAGTTCTTC	TRBJ2-1	TRBV9	TRBD2	.
CASSPEGVGEQYF	TGCGCCAGCAGCCCCGAGGGAGTCGGCGAGCAGTACTTC	TRBJ2-7	TRBV4-3	.	.
CASSQDPQGWNQPQHF	TGCGCCAGCAGCCAAGATCCGCAGGGATGGAATCAGCCCCAGCATTTT	TRBJ1-5	TRBV4-1	.	.
CSVQQGGENEKLFF	TGCAGCGTACAACAGGGGGGAGAAAATGAAAAACTGTTTTTT	TRBJ1-4	TRBV29-1	TRBD1	medium-sized
CASSHPTGKEAEAFF	TGTGCCAGTAGCCACCCGACAGGTAAGGAAGCTGAAGCTTTCTTT	TRBJ1-1	TRBV19	.	.
CASSPGLAGGPGTYNEQFF	TGTGCCAGCAGCCCGGGACTAGCGGGAGGGCCCGGGACCTACAATGAGCAGTTCTTC	TRBJ2-1	TRBV13	TRBD2	.
CASSTGTGATNEKLFF	TGTGCCAGTAGTACAGGGACAGGGGCAACTAATGAAAAACTGTTTTTT	TRBJ1-4	TRBV19	TRBD1	.
CASSQDRDTVNSPLHF	TGCGCCAGCAGCCAAGATCGGGACACAGTTAATTCACCCCTCCACTTT	TRBJ1-6	TRBV4-3	.	.
CASTPTPRGRTEAFF	TGTGCCAGCACACCCACACCCCGGGGGAGGACTGAAGCTTTCTTT	TRBJ1-1	TRBV27	.	once
CATSRDTEGAELFF	TGTGCCACCAGCAGAGATACCGAGGGTGCGGAGCTGTTTTTT	TRBJ2-2	TRBV15	.	many